Listed below are T cell receptor beta chains from one sample, sequenced in a study of blood T cells in healthy people across ages. TCRdb reprocessed the 5' RACE reads via MiXCR and lists one record per CDR3 protein. The sample holds over 1.5 million distinct CDR3 sequences; around 50% are singletons and the top ten take approximately 2.1%. The material sequenced was blood. All receptors come from a woman aged 40 to 55 in good health. The CDR3 runs from the conserved cysteine through the conserved F or W. A D gene is named only where the DNA matches it firmly. A row's size may be missing; if present it is once, few, many or a size class.

J,D,size,V,DNA,CDR3
TRBJ1-2,TRBD1,.,TRBV20-1,TGCAGTGCTAGTTCGACAGGGTCGGGTGGCTACACCTTC,CSASSTGSGGYTF
TRBJ1-4,.,.,TRBV7-2,TGTGCCAGCGGTACAGGGTTTGAAAAACTGTTTTTT,CASGTGFEKLFF
TRBJ2-3,TRBD1,.,TRBV14,TGTGCCAGCAGCCTCCCCGACAGGGCATGGGATACGCAGTATTTT,CASSLPDRAWDTQYF
TRBJ1-2,.,.,TRBV18,TGTGCCAGCTCCCTTGTCACTGACGGTGGCTACACCTTC,CASSLVTDGGYTF
TRBJ2-5,TRBD2,.,TRBV7-2,TGTGCCAGCAGCGTTCTAGCGGTCCAAGAGACCCAGTACTTC,CASSVLAVQETQYF
TRBJ1-2,TRBD1,.,TRBV2,TGTGCCAGCAGTGACACCGGGACAGGGACGAATAATGGCTACACCTTC,CASSDTGTGTNNGYTF
TRBJ1-6,TRBD1,.,TRBV10-3,TGTGCCATCAGTGGTGAACAGGGGGCACATAATTCACCCCTCCACTTT,CAISGEQGAHNSPLHF
TRBJ2-7,.,.,TRBV7-2,TGTGCCAGCAGCCAACGGAATCTCCCCTACGAGCAGTACTTC,CASSQRNLPYEQYF
TRBJ1-5,.,.,TRBV6-5,TGTGCCAGCAGTTCTCGACAGAGTAGCAATCAGCCCCAGCATTTT,CASSSRQSSNQPQHF
TRBJ2-1,TRBD1,.,TRBV29-1,TGCAGCGTTGAGAGGGGGCCGTCAAAAGAGACCCAGTTCTTC,CSVERGPSKETQFF
TRBJ2-3,.,few,TRBV21-1,TGTGCCAGCAGCACTACAGGGGGAGGAGGAGATACGCAGTATTTT,CASSTTGGGGDTQYF
TRBJ2-3,.,.,TRBV10-1,TGCGCCAGCAGAGATTCGGGGCCTGGAGATACGCAGTATTTT,CASRDSGPGDTQYF
TRBJ2-1,.,.,TRBV28,TGTGCCAGCAGTTTATTCCGGACAAGGGCTGAGCAGTTCTTC,CASSLFRTRAEQFF
TRBJ1-2,.,.,TRBV12-3/TRBV12-4,TGTGCCAGCAGTACTTTACAGGGATACTATGGCTACACCTTC,CASSTLQGYYGYTF
TRBJ1-1,TRBD1,.,TRBV4-1,TGCGCCAGCAGCCCCGGGACAGCAGCCCAAATGAACACTGAAGCTTTCTTT,CASSPGTAAQMNTEAFF
TRBJ1-2,TRBD1,.,TRBV7-2,TGTGCCAGCAGCTTAAGAATCACAGGGGTAGCTAACTATGGCTACACCTTC,CASSLRITGVANYGYTF
TRBJ1-2,.,.,TRBV12-3/TRBV12-4,TGTGCCAGCAGTTTAGGACAGACAATTAACTATGGCTACACCTTC,CASSLGQTINYGYTF
TRBJ2-5,.,.,TRBV6-2/TRBV6-3,TGTGCCAGCAGGACGGCAGGTTCCGAGACCCAGTACTTC,CASRTAGSETQYF